These 20 T cell receptor beta chains came from one sample sequenced in a study of blood T cell repertoires in COVID-19. Method: immunoSEQ multiplex PCR; TCRdb's copy keeps in-frame clones and lacks some. Altogether around 190,000 clones are present, 75% to 90% being singletons, with the ten largest covering around 7.8%. Sequencing was performed on peripheral blood. The receptors stem from a woman aged 60-75 years with acute or convalescent COVID-19.

This clone occurred a few times. The rearrangement uses TRBV7-2 and TRBJ2-1, with 8 bases identical to TRBD2. The CDR3 totals 16 residues. The germline V gene encodes CDR1 SGHTA and CDR2 FQGNSA. The V segment lost 1 base and the J segment 0 bases; nucleotides outside the gene matches: 2. As DNA, the CDR3 is TGTGCCAGCAGCTTAGTAGCGGGAAGCTCCTACAATGAGCAGTTCTTC. Protein product: CASSLVAGSSYNEQFF.

This clone was found a few times. The J gene is TRBJ1-2, the V gene TRBV6-1, with TRBD1 as a possible D gene (5 bases). The CDR3 contains 12 residues. The V and J ends lost 3 bases and 8 bases respectively, with 10 bases between them. Germline lookup yields CDR1 MNHNS and CDR2 SASEGT. The CDR3 DNA follows: TGTGCCAGCAGTGACAGGGTGAGGGGCTACACCTTC. This translates into CASSDRVRGYTF.

The genes are TRBV6-6 and TRBJ1-1; D remains ambiguous. Trimming took off 5 bases at V and 4 bases at J, with 8 bases between the two ends. The length of the CDR3 is 12 residues. The germline V gene has CDR1 MNHNY and CDR2 SVGAGI (reference sequence). CDR3 sequence reads: CASSTGSTEAFF. In DNA form, the CDR3 reads TGTGCCAGCAGTACGGGTAGCACTGAAGCTTTCTTT.

The CDR3: CATSLNGGYEQYF. DNA for the CDR3: TGTGCCACCAGCCTTAACGGGGGGTACGAGCAGTACTTC. V and J are TRBV15 and TRBJ2-7; 7 nucleotides agree with TRBD2. CDR3 length equals 13 residues. Germline loops: CDR1 LNHNV, CDR2 YYDKDF (reference sequence). V was clipped by 5 bases and J by 4 bases; unmatched bases: 5.

The chain links TRBV21-1 to TRBJ1-5. TRBV21-1 is assigned pseudogene status. The CDR3 is 18 amino acids. CDR3: CASSKGRRGREEGQPQHF. CDR3 nucleotides: TGTGCCAGCAGCAAAGGGCGTAGAGGCAGGGAGGAAGGTCAGCCCCAGCATTTT.

The chain combines TRBV6-5 with TRBJ2-2, with a possible D match to TRBD2 (5 bases). The CDR3 is 15 residues long. Trimming took 10 bases from V and 4 from J, leaving 19 bases between them. CDR1 and CDR2 from the germline V gene are MNHEY and SVGAGI. The CDR3 bases are TGTGCCACCGCCCTATATCCCCGGGGCACCGGGGAGCTGTTTTTT. Encoded protein: CATALYPRGTGELFF.

This chain joins TRBV4-2 and TRBJ1-6; 8 positions match TRBD1. CDR1 is LGHNA, CDR2 YNFKEQ, per germline. The CDR3 is made up of 17 amino acids. V trimming: 0 bases; J trimming: 6 bases; junction bases outside the gene matches: 7. The CDR3 is CASSQERGTGLNSPLHF. The CDR3 DNA reads TGTGCCAGCAGCCAAGAGAGGGGGACAGGCCTTAATTCACCCCTCCACTTT.

The chain combines TRBV27 with TRBJ1-5; a possible D gene is TRBD1 (5 bases). CDR3 length: 15 residues. The V end lost 3 bases, the J end lost 1 base, and 10 bases lay between the germline ends. CDR1 is MNHEY, CDR2 SMNVEV, per germline (reference sequence). The CDR3 is CASSFGGVSNQPQHF. In DNA, the CDR3 is TGTGCCAGCAGTTTTGGGGGGGTAAGCAATCAGCCCCAGCATTTT.

This chain uses TRBV29-1 with TRBJ1-1, with 7 nucleotides matching TRBD1. The CDR3 loop spans 13 amino acids. Germline V gene data show CDR1 as SQVTM and CDR2 as ANQGSEA. The V and J ends lost 6 bases and 1 base, in that order; junction bases with no gene match: 5. CDR3 loop: CSVQGYWNTEAFF. In DNA, the CDR3 is TGCAGCGTACAGGGGTATTGGAACACTGAAGCTTTCTTT.

The chain couples TRBV5-6 to TRBJ2-7; 11 bases fit TRBD1. V was clipped by 4 bases and J by 8 bases; unmatched bases: 5. There are 13 residues in the CDR3. Per the germline V gene, CDR1 is SGHDT and CDR2 is YYEEEE. The CDR3 bases are TGTGCCAGCAGCCACGGGACAGGGGGACAGCAGTACTTC. It translates to CASSHGTGGQQYF.

This clone has a single count. V usage is TRBV28 and J usage is TRBJ1-2; 9 nucleotides match TRBD1. V shed 1 base, J shed 4 bases, and the junction held 7 bases outside the gene matches. Germline lookup yields CDR1 MDHEN and CDR2 SYDVKM. This CDR3 is 16 amino acids long. The CDR3 here is CASSLFFGQGFYGYTF. CDR3 nucleotides: TGTGCCAGCAGTTTATTTTTCGGACAGGGGTTCTATGGCTACACCTTC.

This clone was observed a few times. The chain has TRBV15 and TRBJ1-2; no clear D gene. The CDR3 spans 14 residues. Germline loops: CDR1 LNHNV, CDR2 YYDKDF (reference sequence). V lost 4 bases to trimming and J lost 8 bases, with 17 bases between them. DNA of the CDR3: TGTGCCACCAGCACCCCAGCGGCTCCTCTCGGCTACACCTTC. This encodes CATSTPAAPLGYTF.

J is TRBJ1-2 and V is TRBV5-6; TRBD1 agrees at 8 bases. CDR1 is SGHDT and CDR2 is YYEEEE in the germline V gene. The CDR3 is 13 residues long. V lost 4 bases to trimming and J lost 8 bases; unmatched junction nucleotides: 7. This CDR3 is CASSQGRTGGYTF. DNA for the CDR3: TGTGCCAGCAGCCAGGGACGGACAGGGGGCTACACCTTC.

This CDR3 reads CASSLGVATDTQYF. The CDR3, as DNA: TGTGCCAGCAGCTTGGGAGTCGCCACAGATACGCAGTATTTT. The chain links TRBV5-4 to TRBJ2-3; D gene ambiguous. Trimming pared 0 bases from V and 2 bases from J, leaving 7 bases between. Germline loops: CDR1 SGHNT, CDR2 YYREEE (reference sequence). The CDR3 is 14 amino acids.

V and J are TRBV7-9 and TRBJ1-2, with a possible D match to TRBD1 (5 bases). Germline loops: CDR1 SEHNR, CDR2 FQNEAQ (reference sequence). This CDR3 has 15 amino acids. V lost 5 bases, J lost 3 bases, and 16 bases lay in between. As DNA, the CDR3 is TGTGCCAGCAGCCCCCCACGGGGGGATCACTATGGCTACACCTTC. This encodes CASSPPRGDHYGYTF.

The chain joins TRBV24-1 to TRBJ2-1; 16 bases map to TRBD2. Trimming at V came to 4 bases and at J to 4 bases, leaving 6 bases not matched to a gene. The CDR3 spans 18 residues. CDR1 and CDR2 (germline): KGHDR, SFDVKD. CDR3 amino acids: CATSEGGLAGGRYNEQFF. In DNA, the CDR3 is TGTGCCACCAGTGAGGGGGGACTAGCGGGAGGGAGATACAATGAGCAGTTCTTC.

CDR3 sequence: CASSPPGLAGYNEQFF. In nucleotides, the CDR3 is TGTGCCAGCTCACCACCCGGACTAGCGGGTTACAATGAGCAGTTCTTC. The rearrangement joins TRBV18 to TRBJ2-1; 11 positions match TRBD2. V dropped 0 bases and J dropped 4; count of bases not matched to a gene: 2. The CDR3 totals 16 residues. Germline lookup yields CDR1 KGHSH and CDR2 LQKENI.

V is TRBV3-1 (or the pseudogene TRBV3-2) and J is TRBJ1-2; no clear D. The CDR3 length is 13 residues. The V end lost 0 bases, the J end lost 4 bases, and 6 bases lay between the germline ends. CDR1 is LGHDT, CDR2 YNNKEL, per germline (reference sequence). CDR3 nucleotides: TGTGCCAGCAGCCAAGACGCGTTCTATGGCTACACCTTC. Translated: CASSQDAFYGYTF.

The chain has TRBV7-9 and TRBJ2-3, with D possibly being TRBD2 (6 bases). This CDR3 comprises 15 residues. From germline, CDR1 is SEHNR and CDR2 FQNEAQ (reference sequence). The V gene lost 5 bases and the J gene lost 4 bases, with 16 bases spanning the gap. CDR3 sequence reads: CASSRPGLLADTQYF. CDR3 DNA sequence: TGTGCCAGCAGCCGGCCGGGACTCCTTGCAGATACGCAGTATTTT.

The chain is built from TRBV20-1 and TRBJ2-5; 8 bases map to TRBD2. Germline V CDR1 and CDR2: DFQATT, SNEGSKA (reference sequence). CDR3 length: 16 residues. V shed 3 bases, J shed 0 bases, and the junction held 9 bases outside the gene matches. In DNA, the CDR3 is TGCAGTGCTAGTCCCCTACTAGCGGAGGACCAAGAGACCCAGTACTTC. Residues: CSASPLLAEDQETQYF.